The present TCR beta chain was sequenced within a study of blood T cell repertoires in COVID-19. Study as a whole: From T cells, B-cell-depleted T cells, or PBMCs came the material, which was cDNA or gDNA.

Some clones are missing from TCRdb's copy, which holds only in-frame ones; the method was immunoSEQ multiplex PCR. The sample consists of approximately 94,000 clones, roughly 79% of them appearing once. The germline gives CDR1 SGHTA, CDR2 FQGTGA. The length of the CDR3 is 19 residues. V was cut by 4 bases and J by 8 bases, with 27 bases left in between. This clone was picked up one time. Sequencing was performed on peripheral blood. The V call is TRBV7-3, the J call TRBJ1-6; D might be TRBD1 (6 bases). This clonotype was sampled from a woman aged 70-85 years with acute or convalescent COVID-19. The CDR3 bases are TGTGCCAGCAGCTATATTTCCCTGGGACATACCAACGAGGATTCACCCCTCCACTTT. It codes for CASSYISLGHTNEDSPLHF.